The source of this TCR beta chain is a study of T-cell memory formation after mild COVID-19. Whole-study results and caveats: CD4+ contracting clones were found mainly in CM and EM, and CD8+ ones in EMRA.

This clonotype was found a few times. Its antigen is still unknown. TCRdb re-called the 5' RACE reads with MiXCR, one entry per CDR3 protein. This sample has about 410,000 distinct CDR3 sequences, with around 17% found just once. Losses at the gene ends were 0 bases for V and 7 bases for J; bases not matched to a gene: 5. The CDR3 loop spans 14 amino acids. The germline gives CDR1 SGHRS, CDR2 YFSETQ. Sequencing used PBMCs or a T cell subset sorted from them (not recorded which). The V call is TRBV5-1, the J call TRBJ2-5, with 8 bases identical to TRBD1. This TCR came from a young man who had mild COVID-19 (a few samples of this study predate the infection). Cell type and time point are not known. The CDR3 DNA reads TGCGCCAGCAGCTTGGAGACAGGGACAGGGACCCAGTACTTC. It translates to CASSLETGTGTQYF.